Reported below is one T cell receptor beta chain. Recruited during active infection, patients (from Seattle) were subsequently followed longitudinally. The data were obtained in a study of blood T cell repertoires in COVID-19. On the study more broadly: Both acute and convalescent COVID-19 samples were obtained from the United States, Italy and Spain.

This table comes from immunoSEQ multiplex PCR, and its TCRdb copy is limited to in-frame clones, with some not included. The table lists 180,000 or so clones, 81% of them singletons. The receptor's source is a woman over 75 with COVID-19, enrolled during active disease. The sequenced sample was peripheral blood.

The CDR3 bases are TGTGCCAGCAGCCCCGCCCGACTAGCGGAACGCTACGAGCAGTACTTC. Translation: CASSPARLAERYEQYF. The rearrangement links TRBV7-6 to TRBJ2-7, with TRBD2 matching 9 bases. The germline gives CDR1 SGHVS, CDR2 FNYEAQ. The CDR3 totals 16 residues. V lost 5 bases and J lost 3; bases outside the gene matches: 11.